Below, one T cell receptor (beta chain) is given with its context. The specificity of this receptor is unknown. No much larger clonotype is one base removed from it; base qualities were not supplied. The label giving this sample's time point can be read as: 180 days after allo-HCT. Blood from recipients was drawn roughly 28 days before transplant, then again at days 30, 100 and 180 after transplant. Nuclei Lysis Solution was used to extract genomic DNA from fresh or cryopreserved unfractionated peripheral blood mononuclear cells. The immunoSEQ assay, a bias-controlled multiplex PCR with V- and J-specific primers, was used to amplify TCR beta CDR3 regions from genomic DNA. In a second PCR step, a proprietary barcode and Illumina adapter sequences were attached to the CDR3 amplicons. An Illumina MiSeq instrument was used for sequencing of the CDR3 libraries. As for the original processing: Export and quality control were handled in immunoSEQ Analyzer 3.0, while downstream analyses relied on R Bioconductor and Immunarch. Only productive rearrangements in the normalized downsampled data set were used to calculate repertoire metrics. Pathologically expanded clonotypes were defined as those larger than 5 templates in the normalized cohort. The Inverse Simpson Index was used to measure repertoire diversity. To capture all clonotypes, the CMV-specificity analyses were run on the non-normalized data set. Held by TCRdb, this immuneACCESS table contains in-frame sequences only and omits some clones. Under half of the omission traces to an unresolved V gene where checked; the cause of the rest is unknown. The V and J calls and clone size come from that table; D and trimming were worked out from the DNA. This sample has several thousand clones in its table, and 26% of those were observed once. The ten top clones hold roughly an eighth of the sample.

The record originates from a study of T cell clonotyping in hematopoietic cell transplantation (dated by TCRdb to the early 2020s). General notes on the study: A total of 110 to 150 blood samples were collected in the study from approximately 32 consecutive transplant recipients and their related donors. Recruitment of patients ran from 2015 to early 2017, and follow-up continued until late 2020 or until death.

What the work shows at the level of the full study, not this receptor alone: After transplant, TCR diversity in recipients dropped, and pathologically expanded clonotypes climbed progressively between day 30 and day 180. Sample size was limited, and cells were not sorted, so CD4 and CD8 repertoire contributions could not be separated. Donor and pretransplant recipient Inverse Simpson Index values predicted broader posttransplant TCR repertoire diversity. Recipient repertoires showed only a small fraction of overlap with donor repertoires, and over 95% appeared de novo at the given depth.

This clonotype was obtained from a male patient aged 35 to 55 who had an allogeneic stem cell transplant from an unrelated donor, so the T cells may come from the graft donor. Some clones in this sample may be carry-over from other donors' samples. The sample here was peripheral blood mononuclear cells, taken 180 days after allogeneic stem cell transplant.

The DNA sequence is as follows: TGTGCCTGGAGGAGGGGACCAGGGATGGGCTACACCTTC. This codes for CAWRRGPGMGYTF. The receptor chain draws on TRBV30 and TRBJ1-2; TRBD1 is possibly the D segment (5 matching bases). CDR1 GTSNPN and CDR2 SVGIG were looked up in the germline V gene (reference sequence). V drops 3 bases and J drops 8 bases, leaving 16 bases in between. The CDR3 goes from the cysteine to the phenylalanine over 13 residues. Only CDR3 DNA is held: 39 bases, read in frame from base 1.